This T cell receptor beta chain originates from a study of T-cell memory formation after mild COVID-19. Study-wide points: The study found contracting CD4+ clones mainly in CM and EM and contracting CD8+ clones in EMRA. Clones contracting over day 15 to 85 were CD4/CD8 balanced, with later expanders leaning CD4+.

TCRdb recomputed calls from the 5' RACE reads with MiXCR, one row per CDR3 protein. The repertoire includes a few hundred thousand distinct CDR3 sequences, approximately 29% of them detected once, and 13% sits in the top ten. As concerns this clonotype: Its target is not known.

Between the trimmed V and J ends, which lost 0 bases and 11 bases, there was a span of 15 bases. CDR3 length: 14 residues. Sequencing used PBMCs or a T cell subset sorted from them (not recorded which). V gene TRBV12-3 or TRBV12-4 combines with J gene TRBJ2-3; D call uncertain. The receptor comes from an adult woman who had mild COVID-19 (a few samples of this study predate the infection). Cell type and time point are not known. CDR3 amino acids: CASSLAAGHSRQYF. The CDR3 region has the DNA TGTGCCAGCAGTTTAGCCGCTGGTCACTCCCGGCAGTATTTT.